The 20 T cell receptor beta chains presented below share a single source sample, sequenced in a study of blood T cell repertoires in COVID-19 (dated by TCRdb to 2020 to 2021). Receptor libraries were prepared by the immunoSEQ multiplex PCR assay. Drawn from immuneACCESS, this table holds only the in-frame rearrangements with V and J called that TCRdb kept. Clones are partly lost; checked studies trace under half to an unresolved V gene and leave the rest unexplained. The sample table records more than 85,000 clones; roughly 90% of these occur just once. Of the sample, around 1.6% is held by the ten largest clones. What was sequenced was peripheral blood. The receptors were gathered from a man aged 55 to 70 with acute or convalescent COVID-19.

The chain combines TRBV13 with TRBJ2-7; 11 nucleotides agree with TRBD2. V dropped 5 bases and J dropped 4; count of bases not matched to a gene: 13. The V gene's germline CDR1 is PRHDT and CDR2 FYEKMQ (reference sequence). The CDR3 has 17 residues. The CDR3 DNA reads TGTGCCAGCAGCATCCCCCCCAGACTAGCGGGGATTTACGAGCAGTACTTC. Translating gives CASSIPPRLAGIYEQYF. The complete variable domain, with remaining parts taken from reference TRBV13 and TRBJ2-7, reads AAGVIQSPRHLIKEKRETATLKCYPIPRHDTVYWYQQGPGQDPQFLISFYEKMQSDKGSIPDRFSAQQFSDYHSELNMSSLELGDSALYFCASSIPPRLAGIYEQYFGPGTRLTVT.

The chain has TRBV7-2 and TRBJ2-2; 14 positions agree with TRBD2. The J segment lost 4 bases and the V segment lost 6 bases, leaving 1 base of the junction unmatched. CDR3 length: 15 amino acids. Per germline, CDR1 SGHTA and CDR2 FQGNSA. The CDR3 bases are TGTGCCAGCAGGGGACTAGCGGGAGTCACCGGGGAGCTGTTTTTT. Translation gives CASRGLAGVTGELFF.

The chain combines TRBV5-1 with TRBJ2-7; 7 bases map to TRBD1. This CDR3 comprises 14 residues. V gave up 3 bases and J gave up 1 base; unmatched junction bases: 4. The germline CDR1 and CDR2 sequences are SGHRS and YFSETQ. CDR3 nucleotide sequence: TGCGCCAGCAGCTGGGGGACAGCGTCCTACGAGCAGTACTTC. Translation: CASSWGTASYEQYF.

This clone was picked up one time. The chain links TRBV7-9 to TRBJ1-2; 7 nucleotides match TRBD1. The germline V gene encodes CDR1 SEHNR and CDR2 FQNEAQ (reference sequence). This CDR3 is 14 amino acids long. J lost 5 bases, V lost 8 bases, and 11 bases had no gene match. The CDR3 DNA is TGTGCCAGCGGAATGGGACAGCTAAAGTATGGCTACACCTTC. Its protein is CASGMGQLKYGYTF.

The chain combines TRBV27 with TRBJ2-2; TRBD1 matches at 11 bases. The CDR3 is 18 amino acids. V lost 5 bases, J lost 5 bases, and 13 bases stayed unmatched. Germline CDR1 reads MNHEY; CDR2 reads SMNVEV (reference sequence). CDR3 DNA sequence: TGTGCCAGCAGTCCATACCGGGACAGGGGGGTTATTACCGGGGAGCTGTTTTTT. Residues: CASSPYRDRGVITGELFF.

The chain couples TRBV11-3 to TRBJ2-5; possibly TRBD2 for D (5 bases). Trimming cost V 8 bases and J 5 bases, with 9 bases left between them. The CDR3 spans 11 residues. CDR1 is SGHNT and CDR2 is YENEEA in the germline V gene. The DNA for the CDR3 is TGTGCCAGCTCGAGAGGGGAGACCCAGTACTTC. It codes for CASSRGETQYF.

V is TRBV19 and J is TRBJ2-5; 8 nucleotides agree with TRBD1. CDR3 size: 14 residues. CDR1 LNHDA and CDR2 SQIVND come from the germline V gene (reference sequence). The junction had 5 bases not matched to a gene; V was cut back by 6 bases and J by 2 bases. The CDR3: CASRSTGGQETQYF. CDR3 coding DNA: TGTGCCAGTAGGTCAACAGGGGGTCAAGAGACCCAGTACTTC.

This sequence joins TRBV5-4 and TRBJ2-2, with D possibly TRBD2 on 7 matching bases. The CDR3 is 16 amino acids. Between the trimmed V and J ends, which lost 4 bases and 6 bases, there was a span of 19 bases. Germline assignment: CDR1 SGHNT and CDR2 YYREEE (reference sequence). The CDR3 DNA reads as TGTGCCAGCAGCGGGAGGACTAGGGAGGGGGCCGGGGAGCTGTTTTTT. This codes for CASSGRTREGAGELFF.

The gene calls are TRBV3-1 (or the pseudogene TRBV3-2) and TRBJ2-6; tentatively, D is TRBD1 (6 bases). The length of the CDR3 is 17 residues. Germline-derived CDR1 and CDR2 are LGHDT and YNNKEL (reference sequence). With 4 bases removed from V and 2 bases from J, the gap between germline ends came to 15 bases. The CDR3 DNA sequence: TGTGCCAGCAGCCCATACCCTACAGGGACTGGGGCCAACGTCCTGACTTTC. Its translation is CASSPYPTGTGANVLTF.

The chain couples TRBV4-1 to TRBJ2-5; 10 bases line up with TRBD2. The CDR3 consists of 17 residues. Trimming removed 0 bases from V and 5 bases from J; junction bases left unmatched: 9. Germline values: CDR1 MGHRA, CDR2 YSYEKL. CDR3 nucleotide sequence: TGCGCCAGCAGCCAAGATTGGGCTAGCGGGAGTAGGGAGACCCAGTACTTC. It is translated as CASSQDWASGSRETQYF.

The CDR3 here is CASSLGGAGLAGDNEQFF. CDR3 in DNA: TGTGCCAGCAGCCTCGGGGGTGCAGGACTAGCGGGAGACAATGAGCAGTTCTTC. The J gene is TRBJ2-1, the V gene TRBV4-2; 13 nucleotides agree with TRBD2. Germline V gives CDR1 LGHNA, CDR2 YNFKEQ. Trimming took 4 bases from V and 5 from J; bases not matched to a gene: 11. The CDR3 has 18 residues.

The chain employs TRBV29-1 and TRBJ1-1; 8 positions match TRBD1. Germline CDR1 SQVTM, CDR2 ANQGSEA. The CDR3 is made up of 15 amino acids. V gave up 6 bases and J gave up 0 bases; unmatched junction bases: 9. The CDR3 spells CSVPGQAYMNTEAFF. The CDR3 nucleotides read TGCAGCGTACCGGGACAGGCTTACATGAACACTGAAGCTTTCTTT.

The rearrangement joins TRBV2 to TRBJ2-7; maybe TRBD2 (6 bases). V was pared by 9 bases and J by 5 bases, with 11 bases between. The CDR3 contains 11 residues. In germline, CDR1 is SNHLY, CDR2 FYNNEI. Written as DNA, the CDR3 is TGTGCCAGTTGGGACTGGAACGAGCAGTACTTC. Translation: CASWDWNEQYF.

This chain uses TRBV29-1 with TRBJ2-7; 8 bases map to TRBD2. Trimming removed 8 bases from V and 6 bases from J; junction bases left unmatched: 9. The CDR3 extends over 12 amino acids. Germline loops: CDR1 SQVTM, CDR2 ANQGSEA. CDR3 sequence (DNA): TGCAGCTTCGATAGTGCGGGAGGCGAGCAGTACTTC. Protein: CSFDSAGGEQYF.

The V gene is TRBV7-2, the J gene TRBJ1-1; 8 bases align to TRBD1. In germline, CDR1 is SGHTA, CDR2 FQGNSA. V lost 6 bases and J lost 0; bases outside the gene matches: 6. The CDR3 is 15 amino acids. Here the CDR3 DNA reads TGTGCCAGCAGAGAAGACAGGGGTGTGAACACTGAAGCTTTCTTT. The encoded protein is CASREDRGVNTEAFF.

This chain uses TRBV9 with TRBJ2-7; D perhaps matches TRBD1 (6 bases). V was pared by 4 bases and J by 2 bases, with 19 bases between. Per the germline V gene, CDR1 is SGDLS and CDR2 is YYNGEE. CDR3 size: 16 residues. DNA for the CDR3: TGTGCCAGCAGCCTCTCGTTTGGGACACCTACCTACGAGCAGTACTTC. It specifies CASSLSFGTPTYEQYF.

The chain joins TRBV7-2 to TRBJ2-1; TRBD1 aligns across 10 bases. Looked up from germline, CDR1 is SGHTA and CDR2 is FQGNSA. V trimming: 4 bases; J trimming: 4 bases; junction bases outside the gene matches: 4. This CDR3 has 15 amino acids. CDR3 in amino acids: CASSSGGQGYNEQFF. The DNA of the CDR3 is TGTGCCAGCAGCTCCGGGGGACAGGGGTACAATGAGCAGTTCTTC.

This chain uses TRBV28 with TRBJ1-5; D call uncertain. This CDR3 is built from 14 residues. Trimming removed 4 bases from V and 0 bases from J, with 7 bases in between. CDR1 MDHEN and CDR2 SYDVKM come from the germline V gene. CDR3 amino acids: CASSWPSSNQPQHF. The CDR3 DNA follows: TGTGCCAGCAGTTGGCCATCTAGCAATCAGCCCCAGCATTTT.

The chain uses TRBV15 and TRBJ2-3, with TRBD1 as a possible D gene (5 bases). The germline V gene encodes CDR1 LNHNV and CDR2 YYDKDF (reference sequence). Trimming shortened V by 1 base and J by 4 bases, and 6 bases separated the two germline ends. The CDR3 is 13 residues long. Written as DNA, the CDR3 is TGTGCCACCAGCAGAGGGGGCGCAGATACGCAGTATTTT. It encodes CATSRGGADTQYF.

V gene TRBV28 combines with J gene TRBJ2-7, with TRBD2 matching over 7 bases. Trimming removed 1 base from V and 0 bases from J; junction bases left unmatched: 3. Looked up from germline, CDR1 is MDHEN and CDR2 is SYDVKM. This CDR3 contains 15 residues. Here the CDR3 DNA reads TGTGCCAGCAGTTTATCCAGCGGGGCCTCCTACGAGCAGTACTTC. Its protein product is CASSLSSGASYEQYF.